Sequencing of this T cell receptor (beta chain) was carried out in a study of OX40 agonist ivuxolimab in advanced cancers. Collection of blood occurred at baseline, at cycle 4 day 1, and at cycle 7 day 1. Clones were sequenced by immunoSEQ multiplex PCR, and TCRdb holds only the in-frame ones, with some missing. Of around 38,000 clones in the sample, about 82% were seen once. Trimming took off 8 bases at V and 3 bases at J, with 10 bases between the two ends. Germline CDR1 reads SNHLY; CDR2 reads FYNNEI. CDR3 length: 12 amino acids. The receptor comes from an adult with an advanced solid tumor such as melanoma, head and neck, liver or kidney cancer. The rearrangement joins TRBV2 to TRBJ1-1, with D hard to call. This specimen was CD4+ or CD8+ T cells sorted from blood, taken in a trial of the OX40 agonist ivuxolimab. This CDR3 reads CASGPRYTEAFF. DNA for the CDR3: TGTGCCAGCGGTCCGAGGTACACTGAAGCTTTCTTT.